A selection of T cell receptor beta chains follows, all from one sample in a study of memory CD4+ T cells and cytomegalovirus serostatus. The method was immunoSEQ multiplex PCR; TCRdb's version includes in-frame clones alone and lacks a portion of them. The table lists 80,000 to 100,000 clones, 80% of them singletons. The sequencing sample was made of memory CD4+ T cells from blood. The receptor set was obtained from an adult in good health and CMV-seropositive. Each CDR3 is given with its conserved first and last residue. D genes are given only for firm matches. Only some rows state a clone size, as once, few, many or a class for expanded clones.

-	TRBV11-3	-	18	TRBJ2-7	CASSLDLTSLDSSYEQYF	TGTGCCAGCAGCTTAGATCTAACGTCACTTGACAGTTCCTACGAGCAGTACTTC
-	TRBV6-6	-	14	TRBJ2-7	CASSLQIPSYEQYF	TGTGCCAGCAGTTTACAGATTCCTTCCTACGAGCAGTACTTC
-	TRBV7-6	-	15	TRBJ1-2	CASSLGIQAAYGYTF	TGTGCCAGCAGCTTGGGTATACAGGCTGCCTATGGCTACACCTTC
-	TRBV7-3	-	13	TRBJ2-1	CASSLILGGEQFF	TGTGCCAGCAGCTTAATTTTAGGCGGTGAGCAGTTCTTC
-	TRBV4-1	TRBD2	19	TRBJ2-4	CASSQGWTSGRTAKNIQYF	TGCGCCAGCAGCCAGGGATGGACTAGCGGGAGGACCGCCAAAAACATTCAGTACTTC
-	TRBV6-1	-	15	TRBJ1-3	CASSDSGETGNTIYF	TGTGCCAGCAGTGACTCGGGGGAAACTGGAAACACCATATATTTT
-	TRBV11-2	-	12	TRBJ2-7	CAVRGRSHEQYF	TGTGCCGTCAGGGGTCGGTCGCACGAGCAGTACTTC
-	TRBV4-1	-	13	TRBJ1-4	CASSRTRGEKLFF	TGCGCCAGCAGCCGCACCCGGGGTGAAAAACTGTTTTTT
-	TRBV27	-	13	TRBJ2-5	CASSFLGVETQYF	TGTGCCAGCAGTTTTTTAGGGGTAGAGACCCAGTACTTC
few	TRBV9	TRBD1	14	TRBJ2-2	CASRTGGGTGELFF	TGTGCCAGCCGTACAGGGGGCGGGACCGGGGAGCTGTTTTTT
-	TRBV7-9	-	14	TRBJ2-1	CASSLGLAWDEQFF	TGTGCCAGCAGCTTAGGTCTAGCCTGGGATGAGCAGTTCTTC
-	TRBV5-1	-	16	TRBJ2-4	CASSLSPEEAKNIQYF	TGCGCCAGCAGCTTGTCCCCTGAGGAGGCCAAAAACATTCAGTACTTC
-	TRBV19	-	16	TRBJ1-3	CASSLRQTGSGNTIYF	TGTGCCAGTAGTCTCCGACAGACAGGCTCTGGAAACACCATATATTTT
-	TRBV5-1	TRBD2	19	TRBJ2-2	CASSPSIVAGGRGTGELFF	TGCGCCAGCAGCCCATCTATCGTAGCGGGAGGGCGAGGCACCGGGGAGCTGTTTTTT
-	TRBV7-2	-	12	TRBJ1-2	CASSLVSHGYTF	TGTGCCAGCAGCTTAGTTTCCCATGGCTACACCTTC
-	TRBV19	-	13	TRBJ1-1	CASSIKGLGEAFF	TGTGCCAGTAGTATAAAGGGGTTGGGTGAAGCTTTCTTT
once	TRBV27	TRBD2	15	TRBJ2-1	CASVSGGRPYNEQFF	TGTGCCAGCGTATCGGGCGGGAGACCCTACAATGAGCAGTTCTTC
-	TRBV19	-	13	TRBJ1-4	CASAIATNEKLFF	TGTGCCAGTGCGATCGCAACTAATGAAAAACTGTTTTTT
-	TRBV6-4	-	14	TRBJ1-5	CASSLEFGNQPQHF	TGTGCCAGCAGTTTGGAGTTCGGCAATCAGCCCCAGCATTTT
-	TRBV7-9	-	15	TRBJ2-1	CASSLRLGAPNEQFF	TGTGCCAGCAGCCTCCGACTAGGAGCTCCCAATGAGCAGTTCTTC
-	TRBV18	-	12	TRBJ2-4	CASSYQENIQYF	TGTGCCAGCTCATACCAAGAGAACATTCAGTACTTC
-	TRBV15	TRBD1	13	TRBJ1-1	CATSPRDRGNGTF	TGTGCCACCAGCCCCCGGGACAGGGGGAATGGAACCTTT
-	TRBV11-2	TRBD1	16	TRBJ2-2	CASSPGTGGNTGELFF	TGTGCCAGCAGCCCTGGGACAGGGGGTAACACCGGGGAGCTGTTTTTT
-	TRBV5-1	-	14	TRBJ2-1	CASSSGLGHNEQFF	TGCGCCAGCAGCAGCGGGCTAGGCCACAATGAGCAGTTCTTC
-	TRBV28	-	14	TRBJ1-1	CASNWSGEGTEAFF	TGTGCCAGCAACTGGTCAGGAGAAGGGACTGAAGCTTTCTTT
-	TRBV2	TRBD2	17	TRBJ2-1	CASSAAGLAGGYNEQFF	TGTGCCAGCAGCGCCGCAGGACTAGCGGGAGGATACAATGAGCAGTTCTTC
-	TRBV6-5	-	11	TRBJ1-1	CASTSGAAAFF	TGTGCCAGCACTTCAGGGGCTGCAGCTTTCTTT
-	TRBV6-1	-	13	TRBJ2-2	CASSPVNTGELFF	TGTGCCAGCAGTCCAGTAAACACCGGGGAGCTGTTTTTT
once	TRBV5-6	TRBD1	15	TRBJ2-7	CASSLGGTGAQVQYF	TGTGCCAGCAGCTTGGGTGGGACAGGGGCCCAAGTGCAGTACTTC
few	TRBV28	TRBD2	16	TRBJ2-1	CASSLIPGLGDNEQFF	TGTGCCAGCAGTCTCATACCGGGACTAGGGGACAATGAGCAGTTCTTC
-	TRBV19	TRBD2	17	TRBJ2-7	CASSRPPGLAESYEQYF	TGTGCCAGTAGTAGGCCGCCGGGACTAGCAGAATCCTACGAGCAGTACTTC
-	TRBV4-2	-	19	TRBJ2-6	CASSLEGTNRLSGANVLTF	TGTGCCAGCAGCTTGGAGGGAACAAATCGACTCTCTGGGGCCAACGTCCTGACTTTC
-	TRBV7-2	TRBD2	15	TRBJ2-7	CASSLASGSSYEQYF	TGTGCCAGCAGCTTAGCGAGCGGGAGCTCCTACGAGCAGTACTTC